This T cell receptor beta chain was profiled in a study of regulatory T cells. The PCR used 52 TRBV and 13 TRBJ primers. Sequencing was performed with immunoSEQ multiplex PCR; in TCRdb, only in-frame clones are kept and a portion is missing. This sample has under 45,000 clones, with about 91% found just once. The CDR3 spans 14 residues. The V and J ends lost 4 bases and 3 bases respectively, with 13 bases between them. CDR1 SGHAT and CDR2 FQNNGV come from the germline V gene. At testing, patients were 2 to 39 years old, with reduced naive and increased memory T-cell proportions. Study-wide points: In CD3G-deficient patients, conventional CD4+ T cells were enriched for hydrophobic CDR3 residues at positions 6 and 7.

Points on this clone: Antigen: not known.

The V and J genes are TRBV11-2 and TRBJ2-7; D is perhaps TRBD1 (6 bases). The TCR was taken from a person aged 18-35 years with CD3G deficiency. What was sequenced was conventional CD4+ T cells sorted from blood. The CDR3 DNA is TGTGCCAGCAGCTCCGGGACACGCCACTACGAGCAGTACTTC. Its protein is CASSSGTRHYEQYF.